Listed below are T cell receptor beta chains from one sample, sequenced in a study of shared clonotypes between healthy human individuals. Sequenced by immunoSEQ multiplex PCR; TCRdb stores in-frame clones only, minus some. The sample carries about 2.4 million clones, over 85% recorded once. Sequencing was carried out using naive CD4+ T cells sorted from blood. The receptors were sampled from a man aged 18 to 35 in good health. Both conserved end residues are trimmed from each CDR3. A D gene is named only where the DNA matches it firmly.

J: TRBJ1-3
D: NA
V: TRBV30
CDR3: AGGGNGNTIY

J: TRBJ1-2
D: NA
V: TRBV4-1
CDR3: ASSQDWWRGYGYT

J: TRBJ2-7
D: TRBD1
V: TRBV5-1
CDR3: ASSRTGGSYEQY

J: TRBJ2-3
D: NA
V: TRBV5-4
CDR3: ASSLKRGNTDTQY

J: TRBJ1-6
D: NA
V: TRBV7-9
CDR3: ASSLDGGDSPLH

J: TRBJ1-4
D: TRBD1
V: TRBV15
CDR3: ATKDRGAANEKLF

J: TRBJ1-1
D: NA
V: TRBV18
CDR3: ASSPREGDRAF

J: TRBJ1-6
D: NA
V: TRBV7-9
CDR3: ASSSPGADNSPLH

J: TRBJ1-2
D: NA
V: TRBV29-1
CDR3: SVTPGGNYGYT

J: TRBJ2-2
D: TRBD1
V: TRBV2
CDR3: ASSLDRVGTGELF

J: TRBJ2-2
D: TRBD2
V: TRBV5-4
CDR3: ASSFWLAGATGELF

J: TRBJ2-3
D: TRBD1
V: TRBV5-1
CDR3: ASSPDRGVEDTQY

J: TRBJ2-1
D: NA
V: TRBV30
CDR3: AWSRDTAYNEQF

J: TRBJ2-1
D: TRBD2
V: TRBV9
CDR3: ASSVDSGGLYNEQF